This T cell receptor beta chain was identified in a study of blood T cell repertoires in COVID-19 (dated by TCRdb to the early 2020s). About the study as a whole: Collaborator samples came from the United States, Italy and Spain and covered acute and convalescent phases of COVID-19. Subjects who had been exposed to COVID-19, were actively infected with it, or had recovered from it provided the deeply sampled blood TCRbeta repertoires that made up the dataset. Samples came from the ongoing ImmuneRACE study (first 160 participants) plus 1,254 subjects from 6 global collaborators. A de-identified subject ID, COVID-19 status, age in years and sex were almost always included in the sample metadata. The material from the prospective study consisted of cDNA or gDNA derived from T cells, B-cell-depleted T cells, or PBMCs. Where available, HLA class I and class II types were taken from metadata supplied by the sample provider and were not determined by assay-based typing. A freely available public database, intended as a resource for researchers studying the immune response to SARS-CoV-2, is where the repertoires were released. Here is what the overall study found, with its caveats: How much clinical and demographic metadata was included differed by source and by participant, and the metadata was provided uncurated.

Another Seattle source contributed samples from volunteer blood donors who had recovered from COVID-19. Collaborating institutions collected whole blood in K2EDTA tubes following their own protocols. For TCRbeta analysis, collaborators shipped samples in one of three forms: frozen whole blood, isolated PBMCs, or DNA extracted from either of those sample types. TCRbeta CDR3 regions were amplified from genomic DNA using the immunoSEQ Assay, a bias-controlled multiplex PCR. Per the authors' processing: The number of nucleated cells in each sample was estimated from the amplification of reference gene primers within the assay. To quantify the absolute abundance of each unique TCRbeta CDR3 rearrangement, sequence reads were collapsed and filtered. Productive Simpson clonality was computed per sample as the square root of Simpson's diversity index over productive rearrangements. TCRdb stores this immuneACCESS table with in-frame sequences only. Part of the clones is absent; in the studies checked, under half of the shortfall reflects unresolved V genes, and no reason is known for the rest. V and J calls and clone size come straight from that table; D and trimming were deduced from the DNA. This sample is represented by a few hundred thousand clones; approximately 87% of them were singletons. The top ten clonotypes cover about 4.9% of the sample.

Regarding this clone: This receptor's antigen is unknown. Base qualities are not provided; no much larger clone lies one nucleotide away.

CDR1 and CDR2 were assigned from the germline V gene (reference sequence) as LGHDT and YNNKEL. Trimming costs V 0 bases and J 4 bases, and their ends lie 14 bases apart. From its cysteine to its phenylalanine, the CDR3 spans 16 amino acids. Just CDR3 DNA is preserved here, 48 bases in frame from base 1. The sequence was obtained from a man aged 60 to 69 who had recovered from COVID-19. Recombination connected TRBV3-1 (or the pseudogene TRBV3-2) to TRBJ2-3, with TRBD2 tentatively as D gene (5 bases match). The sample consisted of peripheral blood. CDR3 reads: CASSQESLLGADTQYF. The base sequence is TGTGCCAGCAGCCAAGAGTCTCTCCTCGGGGCAGATACGCAGTATTTT.